This T cell receptor (beta chain) comes out of a study of blood T cell repertoires in COVID-19. The wider study: Specimens from acute and convalescent COVID-19 originated in the United States, Italy and Spain. PBMCs, B-cell-depleted T cells, or T cells were the source of the cDNA or gDNA that made up the material.

The V and J ends lost 6 bases and 5 bases respectively, with 16 bases between them. CDR1 MNHNY and CDR2 SVGAGI come from the germline V gene (reference sequence). The CDR3 loop spans 15 amino acids. Per the authors' pipeline: For nucleated cells, counts were estimated from reference gene primer amplification. Only in-frame clones appear in the TCRdb table, and some are missing; sequencing was by immunoSEQ multiplex PCR. That table is the source of V, J and clone size, and D and trimming were worked out from the DNA. Found here are 200,000 to 250,000 clones, more than 75% of them singletons; the top ten hold about 3%.

The sequenced sample consisted of peripheral blood. V gene TRBV6-6 combines with J gene TRBJ2-2, with D tentatively TRBD1 (5 bases). This TCR came from a woman under 40 who had recovered from COVID-19. The CDR3 protein is CASRPRVGATGELFF. The CDR3, as DNA: TGTGCCAGCAGACCCAGGGTAGGAGCGACCGGGGAGCTGTTTTTT.